This TCR beta chain appears in the sequencing data of a study of response to subunit inactivated influenza vaccine. Germline V CDR1 and CDR2: DFQATT, SNEGSKA (reference sequence). The CDR3 has 13 residues. V lost 3 bases and J 0 bases, leaving 9 bases between the germline ends. In its sample, this clonotype was seen a few times. Its target is not known. Whole-study findings and limits: Authors suggested seasonal influenza vaccinations each recruit few new T cells.

TCRdb re-called the RT-PCR reads through MiXCR, storing one row per CDR3 protein. The sample has about 780,000 distinct CDR3 sequences, roughly 18% seen once. This sequence originates from a man aged 50 to 60 who received an inactivated influenza vaccine. This chain uses TRBV20-1 with TRBJ2-7, with a weak D call TRBD2 (6 bases). The sequences come from PBMCs from blood, collected about 5 days after vaccination. The CDR3 here is CSASGGISYEQYF. The CDR3, as DNA: TGCAGTGCTAGTGGGGGGATCTCCTACGAGCAGTACTTC.